Shown below are 5 T cell receptor beta chains from a single sample sequenced in a study of kidney transplant recipient with SARS-CoV-2 infection (dated by TCRdb to about 2021). What the time point label conveys for this sample: pre-pandemic baseline sample and day 111 after first positive SARS-CoV-2 test. TCRdb records Illumina MiSeq as the sequencer. TCRdb passed the public sequencing reads through fastp at Q25 and MiXCR, retaining productive beta sequences. Each entry is one CDR3 protein sequence, shown with its most common DNA and genes. This sample comprises under 300,000 distinct CDR3 sequences, about 28% of them detected only once. The ten largest clones represent less than 8.5% of the sample. The sequenced sample was a blood sample, obtained at baseline and between days 110 and 120 from a kidney transplant recipient. These receptors all stem from a male patient aged 25 to 39 who had COVID-19 and was a kidney transplant recipient. Some T cells may be donor cells from the graft after a transplant.

Points on this clonotype: This may stem from a read error, because a much larger clone lies one nucleotide away. The chain's CDR3 is CTSSFGTENTEAFF. CDR3 bases: TGTACCAGCAGCTTCGGGACAGAGAACACTGAAGCTTTCTTT. The gene calls are TRBV7-2 and TRBJ1-1; 7 nucleotides line up with TRBD1. Unmatched junction bases numbered 2, after V lost 3 bases and J lost 1 base. From germline, CDR1 is SGHTA and CDR2 FQGNSA. The CDR3 is made up of 14 amino acids.

This clonotype was seen many times. The chain employs TRBV6-5 and TRBJ2-1; 10 nucleotides align to TRBD2. CDR3 length: 14 residues. The V gene end was trimmed by 5 bases and the J gene end by 6 bases; junction bases not matched to a gene: 4. The germline V gene has CDR1 MNHEY and CDR2 SVGAGI. For the CDR3, the DNA is TGTGCCAGCAGTGGGCTAGCGGGAGCCAATGAGCAGTTCTTC. Its translation: CASSGLAGANEQFF.

This clonotype was counted ten times or more. The V gene is TRBV6-5, the J gene TRBJ2-1, with D unresolved. CDR1 is MNHEY, CDR2 SVGAGI, per germline. CDR3 length equals 14 residues. V lost 8 bases and J lost 9, with 20 bases in between. DNA for the CDR3: TGTGCCAGCTGCCTTGGATTAGCCCAAGCTGAGCAGTTCTTC. Translating gives CASCLGLAQAEQFF.

Ten or more counts support this clonotype. The chain recombines TRBV28 with TRBJ1-1; D might be TRBD1 (5 bases). With 1 base removed from V and 5 bases from J, the gap between germline ends came to 11 bases. Germline V gene data show CDR1 as MDHEN and CDR2 as SYDVKM. The CDR3 spans 14 residues. The CDR3 DNA reads TGTGCCAGCAGTTTATTAGGGGCGCGGACTGAAGCTTTCTTT. This sequence encodes CASSLLGARTEAFF.

The chain joins TRBV6-5 to TRBJ1-6; D possibly corresponds to TRBD1 (5 bases). Germline V gene data show CDR1 as MNHEY and CDR2 as SVGAGI. CDR3 length: 15 residues. V gave up 5 bases and J gave up 8 bases, with 16 bases separating them. CDR3 nucleotides: TGTGCCAGCAGTCTTCCGACATGGGACTATTCACCCCTCCACTTT. It yields the protein CASSLPTWDYSPLHF.